This is a list of T cell receptor beta chains from one sample in a study of EBV T-cell therapy then PD-1 blockade in nasopharyngeal carcinoma. Only in-frame clones appear in the TCRdb table, and some are missing; sequencing was by immunoSEQ multiplex PCR. The data contain tens of thousands of clones, over 75% of them singletons. These receptors are not linked to any known antigen. The material was CD8+ T cells from blood, obtained at day -245 from a patient whose treatment included autologous EBV-specific T cells and nivolumab. Source of these receptors: a man in his forties with nasopharyngeal carcinoma. The CDR3 runs from the conserved cysteine through the conserved F or W. Fields, in order: J gene, V gene, clone size, D gene, CDR3 DNA, CDR3 protein. A D gene is named only where the DNA matches it firmly. The size entry is marked missing in some rows and otherwise reads once, few, many or a size class.

TRBJ2-3 TRBV6-4 NA NA TGTGCCAGCAGTGCGGGGGGCACAGATACGCAGTATTTT CASSAGGTDTQYF
TRBJ1-5 TRBV7-9 NA TRBD1 TGTGCCAGCAGCTACCTAGGGACAGGGATTAATCAGCCCCAGCATTTT CASSYLGTGINQPQHF
TRBJ2-1 TRBV27 NA TRBD1 TGTGCCAGCAGTCCCACGGGCAGGGGGAATGAGCAGTTCTTC CASSPTGRGNEQFF
TRBJ2-1 TRBV7-9 NA NA TGTGCCAGCAGCCTTCCTCCCAAAGGGACCGACAATGAGCAGTTCTTC CASSLPPKGTDNEQFF
TRBJ2-3 TRBV6-4 NA TRBD2 TGTGCCAGCAGTGACTCCAGCGGGGGAAGCACAGATACGCAGTATTTT CASSDSSGGSTDTQYF
TRBJ1-5 TRBV7-2 NA TRBD1 TGTGCCAGCAGCTTAACCGGGACAGGGGGCCGTCAGCCCCAGCATTTT CASSLTGTGGRQPQHF
TRBJ2-1 TRBV7-9 NA NA TGTGCCAGCAGCTTAGCGCAACGGAATTACAATGAGCAGTTCTTC CASSLAQRNYNEQFF
TRBJ1-2 TRBV6-5 NA NA TGTGCCAGCGTCCCCTTTGCAGGGATTAACTATGGCTACACCTTC CASVPFAGINYGYTF
TRBJ2-6 TRBV6-5 few NA TGTGCCAGCAGTTACTCTGGGACTTCTGGGGCCAACGTCCTGACTTTC CASSYSGTSGANVLTF
TRBJ1-5 TRBV6-2/TRBV6-3 NA NA TGTGCCAGCAGTTACCCCCCTGGGGGGGCCCTCAATCAGCCCCAGCATTTT CASSYPPGGALNQPQHF
TRBJ2-3 TRBV3-1/TRBV3-2 once NA TGTGCCAGCAGCCATTTAACCCGCACAGATACGCAGTATTTT CASSHLTRTDTQYF
TRBJ2-1 TRBV24-1 NA NA TGTGCCACCAGTGATGCATGGGCCCATGAGCAGTTCTTC CATSDAWAHEQFF
TRBJ2-2 TRBV4-1 NA NA TGCGCCAGCAGCCAATCCCAGGGGTACACCGGGGAGCTGTTTTTT CASSQSQGYTGELFF
TRBJ2-5 TRBV27 NA TRBD2 TGTGCCAGTGGGGGGGGTGAGACCCAGTACTTC CASGGGETQYF
TRBJ2-1 TRBV7-9 large TRBD2 TGTGCCAGCGTGGGACTAGCGGGGGTCTGGGAGCAGTTCTTC CASVGLAGVWEQFF
TRBJ1-4 TRBV4-3 NA NA TGCGCCAGCAGCCAAGATCACGGCGGGGGAACTAATGAAAAACTGTTTTTT CASSQDHGGGTNEKLFF
TRBJ1-4 TRBV27 NA NA TGTGCCAGCAGTTTATCGGTAAAGTCAACTAATGAAAAACTGTTTTTT CASSLSVKSTNEKLFF
TRBJ1-2 TRBV6-5 once NA TGTGCCAGCAGCTTTTCGGGAGGATTCTATGGCTACACCTTC CASSFSGGFYGYTF
TRBJ1-2 TRBV25-1 few NA TGTGCCAGCAGTGGAGCGGGTGGCTACACCTTC CASSGAGGYTF
TRBJ1-6 TRBV7-9 NA TRBD1 TGTGCCAGCAGCCCCGGGACAGGGATTCACTATAATTCACCCCTCCACTTT CASSPGTGIHYNSPLHF
TRBJ1-6 TRBV5-3 NA TRBD1 TGTGCCAGAAGCAGCCGACAGGGGGAGGATTCACCCCTCCACTTT CARSSRQGEDSPLHF
TRBJ2-7 TRBV29-1 NA NA TGCAGCGTTGAAGGGCAGGGGAGCTCCTACGAGCAGTACTTC CSVEGQGSSYEQYF
TRBJ1-5 TRBV6-5 NA NA TGTGCCAGCAGTTACTCTGCGCAGAGCCAGCCCCAGCATTTT CASSYSAQSQPQHF
TRBJ2-7 TRBV4-1 once NA TGCGCCAGCAGCCAAGAGGGAGAGGGGGTTTACGAGCAGTACTTC CASSQEGEGVYEQYF
TRBJ2-5 TRBV7-9 few TRBD1 TGTGCCAGCAGCTTGGGGACAGGGGACCAAGAGACCCAGTACTTC CASSLGTGDQETQYF
TRBJ2-2 TRBV18 few NA TGTGCCAGCTCACCGAGGGACGATTCCACCGGGGAGCTGTTTTTT CASSPRDDSTGELFF
TRBJ1-4 TRBV10-3 NA TRBD1 TGTGCCATCAGTGAGCCGACAGGGGGCGCGGCTAATGAAAAACTGTTTTTT CAISEPTGGAANEKLFF
TRBJ2-3 TRBV4-3 NA TRBD2 TGCGCCAGCAGCCAAGATCTAGCGGGGGGGCCAGATACGCAGTATTTT CASSQDLAGGPDTQYF
TRBJ2-7 TRBV11-1 NA NA TGTGCCAGCAGCTACCGGGACGCCACCTACGAGCAGTACTTC CASSYRDATYEQYF
TRBJ1-2 TRBV29-1 NA NA TGCAGCGTTGAAGGGGCCTTGGACTATGGCTACACCTTC CSVEGALDYGYTF
TRBJ2-1 TRBV7-9 NA NA TGTGCCAGCAGCCCCATCAGGAATGAGCAGTTCTTC CASSPIRNEQFF
TRBJ2-5 TRBV13 NA NA TGTGCCAGCAGCTTAGATAGGGAGACCCAGTACTTC CASSLDRETQYF
TRBJ2-3 TRBV4-2 NA TRBD2 TGTGCCAGCAGCCAAGAGAGGCGGGGGGGTCCGGGAGATACGCAGTATTTT CASSQERRGGPGDTQYF
TRBJ2-2 TRBV9 NA NA TGTGCCAGCAGACCCGACGATACCGGGGAGCTGTTTTTT CASRPDDTGELFF
TRBJ2-7 TRBV4-1 NA TRBD2 TGCGTCAGCAGCCAAGTAACGGGGGAGCGGGGTTCCTACGAGCAGTACTTC CVSSQVTGERGSYEQYF
TRBJ2-3 TRBV9 NA TRBD2 TGTGCCAGCAGTTTGGGGGGGGATACGCAGTATTTT CASSLGGDTQYF
TRBJ1-2 TRBV7-9 NA NA TGTGCCAGCACCGAGACGGCCTCAAGAGGGTATGGCTACACCTTC CASTETASRGYGYTF
TRBJ1-4 TRBV7-9 NA TRBD1 TGTGCCAGCAGCTCCGAGGGAGGGGGCTGGCGAAAACTGTTTTTT CASSSEGGGWRKLFF
TRBJ1-3 TRBV5-1 NA TRBD1 TGCGCCAGCAGCGGGGGACAGGGGAGGTCTGGAAACACCATATATTTT CASSGGQGRSGNTIYF
TRBJ2-1 TRBV5-6 NA NA TGTGCCAGCAGCTTGGTCCGACGAGGTAGGGCGTTTAATGAGCAGTTCTTC CASSLVRRGRAFNEQFF
TRBJ1-1 TRBV9 NA NA TGTGCCAGCAGCCGTTTGACCGGGAGGACTGAAGCTTTCTTT CASSRLTGRTEAFF
TRBJ1-2 TRBV27 NA NA TGTGCCAGCAGTCTCCGGGATGGATCGTGGTATGGCTACACCTTC CASSLRDGSWYGYTF
TRBJ2-7 TRBV15 NA TRBD2 TGTGCCACCAGCAGAGGAGCGGGGGCCGAGCAGTACTTC CATSRGAGAEQYF
TRBJ1-5 TRBV19 NA NA TGTGCCAGTAGTATAGATCAGGCCCCCCGATGGGCCCAGCATTTT CASSIDQAPRWAQHF
TRBJ2-7 TRBV4-3 NA NA TGCGCCAGCAGCCAGACCGACAGAACCTACGAGCAGTACTTC CASSQTDRTYEQYF
TRBJ2-7 TRBV9 NA TRBD2 TGTGCCAGCAGCGTAGGGTCCAGCGGGGCGTTCTTCTCCTACGAGCAGTACTTC CASSVGSSGAFFSYEQYF
TRBJ1-2 TRBV5-4 NA NA TGTGCCAGCAGCGACACAGACCTCTATGGCTACACCTTC CASSDTDLYGYTF
TRBJ2-3 TRBV9 NA TRBD2 TGTGCCAGCAGCCTAGCGGGGACAATCGCAGATACGCAGTATTTT CASSLAGTIADTQYF
TRBJ1-5 TRBV19 NA NA TGTGCCAGTAGTTGGGGGACGAGCAATCAGCCCCAGCATTTT CASSWGTSNQPQHF
TRBJ1-5 TRBV7-9 NA NA TGTGCCAGCGAAGGTCCGGGGAATCAGCCCCAGCATTTT CASEGPGNQPQHF
TRBJ2-7 TRBV5-5 NA NA TGTGCCAGCAGCTTAAGGGGGTTCGCCTACGAGCAGTACTTC CASSLRGFAYEQYF
TRBJ1-2 TRBV19 NA NA TGTGCCAGTAGTTCGGGGGGCCCTAACTATGGCTACACCTTC CASSSGGPNYGYTF
TRBJ1-1 TRBV4-3 NA NA TGCGCCAGCAGCCACCCGCGGGGGCCGAACACTGAAGCTTTCTTT CASSHPRGPNTEAFF
TRBJ2-3 TRBV7-9 NA TRBD2 TGTGCCAGCAGCGGTCTGGGACTAGCGGGGGGGCCCGGAGATACGCAGTATTTT CASSGLGLAGGPGDTQYF
TRBJ2-7 TRBV29-1 NA NA TGCAGCGTTCGAGGAGGAAGCTCCTACGAGCAGTACTTC CSVRGGSSYEQYF
TRBJ1-5 TRBV7-9 few NA TGTGCCAGCAGCTCAACCTCCGCTGGCAATCAGCCCCAGCATTTT CASSSTSAGNQPQHF
TRBJ1-5 TRBV24-1 NA NA TGTGCCACCAGTGCTTCCTCCCAAGTTAGCAATCAGCCCCAGCATTTT CATSASSQVSNQPQHF